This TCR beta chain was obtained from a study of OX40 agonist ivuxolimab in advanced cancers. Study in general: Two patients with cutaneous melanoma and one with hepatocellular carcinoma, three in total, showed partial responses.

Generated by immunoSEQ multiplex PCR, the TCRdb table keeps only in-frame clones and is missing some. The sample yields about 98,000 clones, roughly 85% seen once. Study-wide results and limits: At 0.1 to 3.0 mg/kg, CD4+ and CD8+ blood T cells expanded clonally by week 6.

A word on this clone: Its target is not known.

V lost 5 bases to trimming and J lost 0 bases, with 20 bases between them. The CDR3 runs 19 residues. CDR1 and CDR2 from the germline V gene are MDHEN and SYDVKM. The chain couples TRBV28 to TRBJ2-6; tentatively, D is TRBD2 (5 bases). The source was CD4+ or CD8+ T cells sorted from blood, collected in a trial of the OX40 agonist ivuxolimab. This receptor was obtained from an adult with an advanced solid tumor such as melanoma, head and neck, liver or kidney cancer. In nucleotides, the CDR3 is TGTGCCAGCAGTCGGGTAGGCCCCACTAGAATCTCTGGGGCCAACGTCCTGACTTTC. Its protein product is CASSRVGPTRISGANVLTF.